These 27 T cell receptor beta chains were sequenced from one sample in a study of early stage breast cancer tumors. Method: immunoSEQ multiplex PCR; TCRdb's copy keeps in-frame clones and lacks some. This table has about 28,000 clones, around 50% appearing once. Source material: breast tumor tissue. These TCRs come from a person aged 45 to 59 with breast cancer.

The rearrangement joins TRBV7-8 to TRBJ2-1, with D unclear. The CDR3 loop spans 14 amino acids. Germline V gives CDR1 SGHVS, CDR2 FQNEAQ. V shed 2 bases and J shed 2 bases, with 7 bases lying between them. In DNA, the CDR3 is TGTGCCAGCAGCTTAAGAGAGACCTACAATGAGCAGTTCTTC. Translation: CASSLRETYNEQFF.

This chain connects TRBV5-1 to TRBJ2-2; 9 bases are a match to TRBD1. The CDR3 length is 16 residues. V was pared by 7 bases and J by 3 bases, with 10 bases of the junction left unmatched. Germline CDR1 reads SGHRS; CDR2 reads YFSETQ. The CDR3 DNA follows: TGCGCCAGCCAATGGGCGTGGACAGGGGACACCGGGGAGCTGTTTTTT. It encodes CASQWAWTGDTGELFF.

J is TRBJ2-3 and V is TRBV19, with TRBD2 as a possible D gene (6 bases). This CDR3 spans 14 amino acids. Looked up from germline, CDR1 is LNHDA and CDR2 is SQIVND (reference sequence). V lost 4 bases and J 2 bases, leaving 10 bases between the germline ends. As DNA, the CDR3 is TGTGCCAGTAGTAAGGGACTTCTCACAGATACGCAGTATTTT. As protein: CASSKGLLTDTQYF.

In this sample, this clone turned up a few times. This sequence joins TRBV5-4 and TRBJ2-1; D possibly matches TRBD1 or TRBD2 (5 bases each). Germline V gene lookup returns CDR1 SGHNT and CDR2 YYREEE (reference sequence). Trimming shortened V by 2 bases and J by 5 bases, and 17 bases separated the two germline ends. The CDR3 length is 16 residues. The CDR3 bases are TGTGCCAGCAGCTTTTCGGGGACCCAAAGCCACAATGAGCAGTTCTTC. It encodes CASSFSGTQSHNEQFF.

This clone was picked up many times. The chain employs TRBV6-5 and TRBJ2-5; TRBD1 aligns across 9 bases. This CDR3 region has 15 residues. V dropped 4 bases and J dropped 3; count of bases not matched to a gene: 6. Germline CDR1 reads MNHEY; CDR2 reads SVGAGI. The CDR3 nucleotides read TGTGCCAGCAGTTCTACGACAGGGGGTAAAGAGACCCAGTACTTC. It translates to CASSSTTGGKETQYF.

V and J are TRBV2 and TRBJ2-7, with D possibly TRBD1 on 6 matching bases. The CDR3 spans 13 residues. Looked up from germline, CDR1 is SNHLY and CDR2 is FYNNEI. Between the trimmed V and J ends, which lost 4 bases and 4 bases, there was a span of 11 bases. The CDR3: CASSAGQKYEQYF. DNA for the CDR3: TGTGCCAGCAGTGCTGGACAGAAATACGAGCAGTACTTC.

V and J are TRBV27 and TRBJ2-1, with D unclear. There are 15 residues in the CDR3. The germline gives CDR1 MNHEY, CDR2 SMNVEV (reference sequence). The V end lost 4 bases, the J end lost 7 bases, and 17 bases lay between the germline ends. Here the CDR3 reads CASSSIDPIGNEQFF. In DNA form, the CDR3 reads TGTGCCAGCAGTTCCATTGACCCCATTGGGAATGAGCAGTTCTTC.

V and J are TRBV5-1 and TRBJ1-2, with 9 bases aligning to TRBD1. Germline CDR1 reads SGHRS; CDR2 reads YFSETQ. CDR3 size: 12 residues. With V trimmed by 4 bases and J by 14 bases, 9 bases remained unmatched. The CDR3 is CASSPPGTGYTF. As DNA, the CDR3 is TGCGCCAGCAGCCCCCCCGGGACAGGGTATACCTTC.

This chain uses TRBV5-1 with TRBJ2-1; 8 nucleotides align to TRBD2. The CDR3 runs 16 residues. The junction had 10 bases not matched to a gene; V was cut back by 1 base and J by 7 bases. CDR1 is SGHRS, CDR2 YFSETQ, per germline. The CDR3 DNA sequence: TGCGCCAGCAGCTTGTTACGGGAGGGCCCACGGAATGAGCAGTTCTTC. Amino acids: CASSLLREGPRNEQFF.

In DNA, the CDR3 is TGTGCCAGCAGCTTAGGACTGATCACAGATACGCAGTATTTT. It encodes CASSLGLITDTQYF. V and J are TRBV7-2 and TRBJ2-3; no definite D call. The CDR3 loop spans 14 amino acids. The germline CDR1 and CDR2 sequences are SGHTA and FQGNSA. V lost 1 base and J 2 bases, leaving 7 bases between the germline ends.

V usage is TRBV28 and J usage is TRBJ1-5; the match to TRBD1 covers 9 bases. CDR1 and CDR2 (germline): MDHEN, SYDVKM. Unmatched junction bases numbered 8, after V lost 3 bases and J lost 2 bases. This CDR3 contains 17 residues. CDR3 DNA sequence: TGTGCCAGCAGTTTCCCGGACAGGGGCGGTGGCAATCAGCCCCAGCATTTT. It encodes CASSFPDRGGGNQPQHF.

The chain recombines TRBV6-1 with TRBJ1-5; TRBD1 matches at 8 bases. From germline, CDR1 is MNHNS and CDR2 SASEGT. The J segment lost 5 bases and the V segment lost 7 bases, leaving 7 bases of the junction unmatched. This CDR3 contains 14 residues. CDR3 amino acids: CASNDDRGHQPQHF. The CDR3 nucleotides are TGTGCCAGCAATGATGACAGGGGACATCAGCCCCAGCATTTT.

There are a few counts of this clone. This chain joins TRBV6-6 and TRBJ1-1; TRBD1 might be the D (5 bases). This CDR3 is built from 15 residues. Germline V gene lookup returns CDR1 MNHNY and CDR2 SVGAGI (reference sequence). The ends were cut back, 6 bases at V and 4 bases at J, with 18 bases in the middle. The CDR3 DNA follows: TGTGCCAGCAGCCCTCTGGGGGAAGGCATCACTGAAGCTTTCTTT. This translates into CASSPLGEGITEAFF.

This sequence joins TRBV18 and TRBJ2-2; D may be TRBD1 (5 bases). V lost 5 bases and J lost 0, with 10 bases in between. The CDR3 consists of 15 residues. Germline CDR1 is KGHSH and CDR2 is LQKENI. The CDR3 sequence: CASSTGQSNTGELFF. CDR3 coding DNA: TGTGCCAGCTCAACTGGACAATCGAACACCGGGGAGCTGTTTTTT.

The chain has TRBV2 and TRBJ2-7; D uncertain. The V gene's germline CDR1 is SNHLY and CDR2 FYNNEI. The CDR3 spans 14 residues. The V end lost 6 bases, the J end lost 3 bases, and 15 bases lay between the germline ends. DNA for the CDR3: TGTGCCAGCAGAAGAGGACGGGTTAACTACGAGCAGTACTTC. As protein: CASRRGRVNYEQYF. Drawing the rest from reference TRBV2 and TRBJ2-7, the complete variable domain is EPEVTQTPSHQVTQMGQEVILRCVPISNHLYFYWYRQILGQKVEFLVSFYNNEISEKSEIFDDQFSVERPDGSNFTLKIRSTKLEDSAMYFCASRRGRVNYEQYFGPGTRLTVT.

There are a few counts of this clone. This chain links TRBV7-2 with TRBJ1-1, with D perhaps matching TRBD1 (5 bases). Trimming removed 3 bases from V and 6 bases from J, with 14 bases in between. Germline assignment: CDR1 SGHTA and CDR2 FQGNSA. The CDR3 runs 14 residues. The CDR3 spells CASSFTRDVAEAFF. CDR3 nucleotides: TGTGCCAGCAGCTTTACTCGGGACGTCGCTGAAGCTTTCTTT.

The CDR3 is CAISEVSAAYNEQFF. The CDR3 DNA is TGTGCCATCAGTGAGGTTAGCGCAGCCTACAATGAGCAGTTCTTC. This rearrangement joins TRBV10-3 to TRBJ2-1, with a tentative D call TRBD2 (5 bases). Germline CDR1 and CDR2: ENHRY and SYGVKD. This CDR3 is 15 amino acids long. V lost 2 bases and J 2 bases, leaving 10 bases between the germline ends.

This clone was seen more than once but under ten times. The V and J genes are TRBV19 and TRBJ1-1; D might be TRBD1 (5 bases). CDR1 LNHDA and CDR2 SQIVND come from the germline V gene (reference sequence). Trimming shortened V by 6 bases and J by 5 bases, and 13 bases separated the two germline ends. This CDR3 is built from 13 residues. This CDR3 reads CASRIPGETEAFF. Here the CDR3 DNA reads TGTGCCAGTAGAATCCCGGGGGAGACTGAAGCTTTCTTT.

This clone was observed a single time. CDR3 region: CAIRDRGRGIAAYEQYF. The DNA for the CDR3 is TGTGCCATCAGGGACAGGGGGCGGGGGATAGCGGCCTACGAGCAGTACTTC. The chain couples TRBV10-3 to TRBJ2-7; 11 bases are shared with TRBD1. In germline, CDR1 is ENHRY, CDR2 SYGVKD. CDR3 size: 17 residues. Trimming at V came to 6 bases and at J to 2 bases, leaving 12 bases not matched to a gene.

This clone was counted between two and nine times. The V and J genes are TRBV5-5 and TRBJ1-3; D call uncertain. The V gene lost 2 bases and the J gene lost 0 bases, with 9 bases spanning the gap. The germline V gene has CDR1 SGHKS and CDR2 YYEKEE (reference sequence). The CDR3 loop spans 15 amino acids. The CDR3 protein is CASSLVWSSGNTIYF. DNA of the CDR3: TGTGCCAGCAGCTTAGTGTGGAGCTCTGGAAACACCATATATTTT. The full variable domain, with the rest looked up from reference TRBV5-5 and TRBJ1-3, is DAGVTQSPTHLIKTRGQQVTLRCSPISGHKSVSWYQQVLGQGPQFIFQYYEKEERGRGNFPDRFSARQFPNYSSELNVNALLLGDSALYLCASSLVWSSGNTIYFGEGSWLTVV.

This chain links TRBV7-6 with TRBJ2-7; the D is unclear. Deletions cut 3 bases from V and 3 bases from J, with 21 bases between. Germline V CDR1 and CDR2: SGHVS, FNYEAQ. The CDR3 runs to 17 residues. The DNA of the CDR3 is TGTGCCAGCAGCTTTAGATCCCAGGCGATGTTCCACTACGAGCAGTACTTC. It translates to CASSFRSQAMFHYEQYF.

The rearrangement joins TRBV5-1 to TRBJ1-2; D ambiguous. Germline loops: CDR1 SGHRS, CDR2 YFSETQ. The CDR3 has 16 amino acids. V lost 1 base to trimming and J lost 8 bases, with 21 bases between them. DNA for the CDR3: TGCGCCAGCAGCTTGCACAACACTCGCCCCTTGGTCGGCTACACCTTC. Its protein product is CASSLHNTRPLVGYTF.

This clone was picked up a small number of times. The chain joins TRBV7-9 to TRBJ2-3; D is unresolved. This CDR3 spans 14 amino acids. Trimming cost V 4 bases and J 0 bases, with 8 bases left between them. The germline V gene has CDR1 SEHNR and CDR2 FQNEAQ (reference sequence). CDR3 nucleotides: TGTGCCAGCAGCTGGTGGGTTAGCACAGATACGCAGTATTTT. Translation: CASSWWVSTDTQYF.

The rearrangement links TRBV30 to TRBJ2-7; D possibly corresponds to TRBD1 (6 bases). The CDR3 has 13 amino acids. V dropped 2 bases and J dropped 4 bases, with 12 bases sitting between them. Looked up from germline, CDR1 is GTSNPN and CDR2 is SVGIG (reference sequence). CDR3 sequence: CAWSLDRGYEQYF. As DNA, the CDR3 is TGTGCCTGGAGTTTGGACAGAGGGTACGAGCAGTACTTC. The entire variable domain, with the rest obtained from reference TRBV30 and TRBJ2-7, is as follows: SQTIHQWPATLVQPVGSPLSLECTVEGTSNPNLYWYRQAAGRGLQLLFYSVGIGQISSEVPQNLSASRPQDRQFILSSKKLLLSDSGFYLCAWSLDRGYEQYFGPGTRLTVT.

The chain recombines TRBV6-6 with TRBJ2-1; 7 bases are a match to TRBD2. Unmatched junction bases numbered 2, after V lost 0 bases and J lost 3 bases. CDR3 length: 15 residues. Germline V lookup: CDR1 MNHNY, CDR2 SVGAGI (reference sequence). For the CDR3, the DNA is TGTGCCAGCAGTTACTCAGGGACTATCTACAATGAGCAGTTCTTC. This encodes CASSYSGTIYNEQFF.

Judged by abundance, this clone is medium-sized. The J gene is TRBJ2-7, the V gene TRBV7-2, with no clear D. The CDR3 is made up of 13 amino acids. CDR1 and CDR2 (germline): SGHTA, FQGNSA. Trimming shortened V by 1 base and J by 5 bases, and 9 bases separated the two germline ends. CDR3 region: CASSLGDGNEQYF. The DNA of the CDR3 is TGTGCCAGCAGCTTAGGCGACGGTAACGAGCAGTACTTC.

The chain is built from TRBV19 and TRBJ2-5; the D is unclear. V lost 6 bases to trimming and J lost 0 bases, with 8 bases between them. The CDR3 extends over 13 amino acids. The V gene's germline CDR1 is LNHDA and CDR2 SQIVND (reference sequence). CDR3 residues: CASSRTDQETQYF. The CDR3 coding sequence is TGTGCCAGTAGCCGGACGGACCAAGAGACCCAGTACTTC.